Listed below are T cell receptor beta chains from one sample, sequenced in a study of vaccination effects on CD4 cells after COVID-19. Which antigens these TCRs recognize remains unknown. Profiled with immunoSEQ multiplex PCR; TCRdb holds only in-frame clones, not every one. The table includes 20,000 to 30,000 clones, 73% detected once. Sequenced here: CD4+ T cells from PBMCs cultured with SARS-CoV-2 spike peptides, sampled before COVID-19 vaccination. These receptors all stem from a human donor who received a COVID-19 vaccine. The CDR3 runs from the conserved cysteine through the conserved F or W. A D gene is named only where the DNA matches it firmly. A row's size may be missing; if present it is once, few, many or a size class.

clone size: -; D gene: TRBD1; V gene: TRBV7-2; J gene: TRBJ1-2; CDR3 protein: CASRYRDRDYGYTF; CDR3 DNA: TGTGCCAGCAGATACCGGGACAGGGACTATGGCTACACCTTC
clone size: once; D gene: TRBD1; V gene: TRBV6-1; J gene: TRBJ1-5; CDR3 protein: CASSEQGTVSNQPQHF; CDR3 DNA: TGTGCCAGCAGTGAACAAGGGACAGTTAGCAATCAGCCCCAGCATTTT
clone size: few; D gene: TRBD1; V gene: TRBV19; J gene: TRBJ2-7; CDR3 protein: CASSIRTGLEQYF; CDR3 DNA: TGTGCCAGTAGTATCCGGACAGGGCTCGAGCAGTACTTC
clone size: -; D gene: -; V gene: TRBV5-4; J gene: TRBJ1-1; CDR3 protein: CASSTPDKNTEAFF; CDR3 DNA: TGTGCCAGCAGCACGCCAGATAAGAACACTGAAGCTTTCTTT
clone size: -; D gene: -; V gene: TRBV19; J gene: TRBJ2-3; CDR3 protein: CASSTYGYTQYF; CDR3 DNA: TGTGCCAGTAGTACGTACGGGTATACGCAGTATTTT
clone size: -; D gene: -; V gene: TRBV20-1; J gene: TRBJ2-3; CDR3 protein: CSASTQTRSRERSTDTQYF; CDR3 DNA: TGCAGTGCTAGTACTCAAACTCGGTCCCGGGAGCGGAGCACAGATACGCAGTATTTT
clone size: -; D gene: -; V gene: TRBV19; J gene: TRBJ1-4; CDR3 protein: CASSLRRTGNEKLFF; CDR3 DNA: TGTGCCAGTAGTCTCCGACGGACCGGTAATGAAAAACTGTTTTTT
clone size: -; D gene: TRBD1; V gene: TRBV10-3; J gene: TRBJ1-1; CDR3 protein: CAIRPFRTGGTNTEAFF; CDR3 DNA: TGTGCCATCAGACCCTTTAGGACAGGGGGAACGAACACTGAAGCTTTCTTT
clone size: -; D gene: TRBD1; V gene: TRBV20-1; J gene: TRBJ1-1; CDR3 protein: CSAVTGVEAFF; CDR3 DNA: TGCAGTGCTGTCACAGGGGTTGAAGCTTTCTTT
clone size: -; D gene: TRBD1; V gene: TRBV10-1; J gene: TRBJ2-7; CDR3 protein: CASSGTGWAEYEQYF; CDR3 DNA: TGCGCCAGCAGTGGGACAGGGTGGGCCGAATACGAGCAGTACTTC
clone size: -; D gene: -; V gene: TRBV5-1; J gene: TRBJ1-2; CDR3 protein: CASTARGDLNYGYTF; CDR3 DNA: TGCGCCAGCACGGCCCGGGGGGACCTAAACTATGGCTACACCTTC
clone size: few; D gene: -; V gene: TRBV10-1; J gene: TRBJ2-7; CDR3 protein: CASSEMGGSNEQYF; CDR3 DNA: TGCGCCAGCAGTGAGATGGGGGGTTCGAACGAGCAGTACTTC
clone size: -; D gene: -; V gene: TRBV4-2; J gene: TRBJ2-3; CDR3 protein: CASSQVISTDTQYF; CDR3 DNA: TGTGCCAGCAGCCAAGTCATCAGCACAGATACGCAGTATTTT
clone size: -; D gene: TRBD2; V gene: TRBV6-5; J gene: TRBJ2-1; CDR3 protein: CASSYRPSGGLNEQFF; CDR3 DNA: TGTGCCAGCAGTTACCGCCCTAGCGGGGGACTCAATGAGCAGTTCTTC
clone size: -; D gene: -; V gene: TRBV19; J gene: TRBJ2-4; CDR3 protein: CASSTLYWEIQYF; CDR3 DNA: TGTGCCAGTAGTACCTTGTACTGGGAGATTCAGTACTTC
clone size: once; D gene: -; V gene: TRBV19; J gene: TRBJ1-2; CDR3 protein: CASLDRSYGYTF; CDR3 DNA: TGTGCCAGCCTAGACAGGTCCTATGGCTACACCTTC
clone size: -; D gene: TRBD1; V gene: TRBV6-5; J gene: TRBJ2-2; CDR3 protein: CASSGQVLGTGELFF; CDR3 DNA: TGTGCCAGCTCGGGACAGGTCCTTGGGACCGGGGAGCTGTTTTTT
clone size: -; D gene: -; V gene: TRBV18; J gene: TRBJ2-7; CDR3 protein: CASSPGTVGGQYF; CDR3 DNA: TGTGCCAGCTCACCAGGGACTGTAGGAGGACAGTACTTC
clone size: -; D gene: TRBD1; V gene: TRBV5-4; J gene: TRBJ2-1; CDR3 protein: CASRRGTGIYEQFF; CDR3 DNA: TGTGCCAGCAGACGAGGGACAGGGATATATGAGCAGTTCTTC
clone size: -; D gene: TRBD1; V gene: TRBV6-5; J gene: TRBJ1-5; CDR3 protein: CASTVTGGNQPQHF; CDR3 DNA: TGTGCCAGCACCGTGACAGGGGGCAATCAGCCCCAGCATTTT
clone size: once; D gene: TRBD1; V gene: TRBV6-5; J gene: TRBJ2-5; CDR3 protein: CASSRTGTGQETQYF; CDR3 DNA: TGTGCCAGCAGCCGAACCGGGACAGGACAAGAGACCCAGTACTTC
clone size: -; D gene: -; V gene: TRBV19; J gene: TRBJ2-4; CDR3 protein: CASSSLQSKNIQYF; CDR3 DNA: TGTGCCAGTAGTTCCCTGCAGAGCAAAAACATTCAGTACTTC
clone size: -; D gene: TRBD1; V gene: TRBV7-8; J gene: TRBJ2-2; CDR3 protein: CASSSRQGWTGELFF; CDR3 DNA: TGTGCCAGCAGCTCGAGACAGGGGTGGACCGGGGAGCTGTTTTTT
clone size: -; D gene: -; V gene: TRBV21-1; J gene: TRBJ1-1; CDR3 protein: CASSKIRYLMNTEAFF; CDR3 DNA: TGTGCCAGCAGCAAAATTCGCTATCTCATGAACACTGAAGCTTTCTTT
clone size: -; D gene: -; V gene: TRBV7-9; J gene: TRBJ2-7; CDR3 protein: CASSLAGSYKSSYEQYF; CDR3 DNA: TGTGCCAGCAGCTTAGCGGGATCTTATAAGAGCTCCTACGAGCAGTACTTC
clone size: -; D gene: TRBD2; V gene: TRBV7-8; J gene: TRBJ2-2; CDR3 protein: CASSFGGAGANTGELFF; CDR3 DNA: TGTGCCAGCAGCTTCGGGGGGGCGGGAGCGAACACCGGGGAGCTGTTTTTT
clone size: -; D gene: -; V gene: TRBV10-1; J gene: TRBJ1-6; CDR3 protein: CASSDPGSPLHF; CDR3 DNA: TGCGCCAGCAGTGATCCGGGTTCACCCCTCCACTTT
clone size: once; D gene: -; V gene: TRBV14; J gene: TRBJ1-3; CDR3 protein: CASGRSGNTIYF; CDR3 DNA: TGTGCCAGCGGGAGATCTGGAAACACCATATATTTT
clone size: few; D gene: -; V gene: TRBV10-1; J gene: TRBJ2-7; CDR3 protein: CASSDPEQGTYEQYF; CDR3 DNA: TGCGCCAGCAGTGACCCAGAACAGGGGACTTACGAGCAGTACTTC
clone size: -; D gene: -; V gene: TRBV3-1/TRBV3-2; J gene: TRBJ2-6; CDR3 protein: CASSQDGANVLTF; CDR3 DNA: TGTGCCAGCAGCCAAGACGGTGCCAACGTCCTGACTTTC
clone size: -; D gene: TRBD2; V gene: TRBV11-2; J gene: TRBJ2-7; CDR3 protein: CASSLQRGPPYEQYF; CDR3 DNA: TGTGCCAGCAGCCTCCAGCGGGGGCCCCCCTACGAGCAGTACTTC
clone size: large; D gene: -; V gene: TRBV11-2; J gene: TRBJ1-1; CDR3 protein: CASSLKFGEMNTEAFF; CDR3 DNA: TGTGCCAGCAGCTTGAAATTCGGGGAAATGAACACTGAAGCTTTCTTT
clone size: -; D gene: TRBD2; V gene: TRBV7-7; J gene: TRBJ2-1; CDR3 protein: CASSRGGSSYNEQFF; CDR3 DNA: TGTGCCAGCAGCCGTGGCGGGAGCTCCTACAATGAGCAGTTCTTC
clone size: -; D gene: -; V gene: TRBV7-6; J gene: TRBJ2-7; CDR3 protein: CASSPTPPYEQYF; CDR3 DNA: TGTGCCAGCAGCCCCACACCCCCCTACGAGCAGTACTTC
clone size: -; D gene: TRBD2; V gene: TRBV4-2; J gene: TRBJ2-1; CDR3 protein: CASSPRGTSGSYNEQFF; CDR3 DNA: TGTGCCAGCAGCCCCCGGGGGACTAGCGGCTCCTACAATGAGCAGTTCTTC
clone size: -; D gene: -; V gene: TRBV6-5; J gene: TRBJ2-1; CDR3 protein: CASNAAGEQFF; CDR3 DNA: TGTGCCAGCAACGCCGCCGGGGAGCAGTTCTTC
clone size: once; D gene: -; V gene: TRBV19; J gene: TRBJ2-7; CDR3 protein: CASSRGLRSYEQYF; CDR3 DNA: TGTGCCAGTAGTAGAGGGCTGCGCTCCTACGAGCAGTACTTC
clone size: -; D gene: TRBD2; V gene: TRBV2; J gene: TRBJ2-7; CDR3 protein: CASSERRGDYEQYF; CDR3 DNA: TGTGCCAGCAGTGAACGGCGGGGGGATTACGAGCAGTACTTC
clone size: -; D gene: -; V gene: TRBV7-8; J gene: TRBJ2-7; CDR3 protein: CASSTDPYSYEQYF; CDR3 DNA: TGTGCCAGCAGCACCGACCCTTACTCCTACGAGCAGTACTTC
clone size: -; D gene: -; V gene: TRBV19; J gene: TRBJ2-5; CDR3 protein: CASSMGWSQETQYF; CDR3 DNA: TGTGCCAGTAGTATGGGCTGGAGCCAAGAGACCCAGTACTTC
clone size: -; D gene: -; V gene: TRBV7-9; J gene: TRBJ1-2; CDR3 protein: CASSLGVSGGFGYTF; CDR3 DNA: TGTGCCAGCAGCTTAGGGGTGTCGGGGGGGTTTGGCTACACCTTC
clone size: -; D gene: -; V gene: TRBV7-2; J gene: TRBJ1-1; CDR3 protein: CASSWRVGTEAFF; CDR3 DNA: TGTGCCAGCAGCTGGAGGGTGGGCACTGAAGCTTTCTTT
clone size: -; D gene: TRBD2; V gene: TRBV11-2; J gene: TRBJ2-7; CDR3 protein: CASSLDRQRGQYF; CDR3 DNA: TGTGCCAGCAGCTTAGATCGGCAGCGGGGGCAGTACTTC
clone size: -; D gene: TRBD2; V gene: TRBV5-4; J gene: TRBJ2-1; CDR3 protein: CASRGNVGVGRGTSNEQFF; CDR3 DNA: TGTGCCAGCCGCGGAAACGTCGGGGTGGGGAGGGGGACTAGCAATGAGCAGTTCTTC
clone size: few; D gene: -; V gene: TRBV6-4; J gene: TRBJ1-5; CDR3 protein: CASSLTAYQPQHF; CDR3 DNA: TGTGCCAGCAGTTTAACAGCTTATCAGCCCCAGCATTTT
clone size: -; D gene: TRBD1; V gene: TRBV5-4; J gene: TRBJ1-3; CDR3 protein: CASSTTGSSGNTIYF; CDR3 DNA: TGTGCCAGCAGCACGACAGGGAGCTCTGGAAACACCATATATTTT
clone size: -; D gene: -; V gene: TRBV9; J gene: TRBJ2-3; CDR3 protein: CASSVKSISTDTQYF; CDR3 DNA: TGTGCCAGCAGCGTCAAGTCTATTAGCACAGATACGCAGTATTTT
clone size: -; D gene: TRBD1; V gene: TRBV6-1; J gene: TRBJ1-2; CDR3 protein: CASSDPGTGTRGGYTF; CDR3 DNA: TGTGCCAGCAGTGACCCTGGGACAGGGACTCGGGGAGGCTACACCTTC
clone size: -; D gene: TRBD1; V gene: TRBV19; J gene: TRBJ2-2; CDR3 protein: CASGMRGQQANTGELFF; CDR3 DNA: TGTGCCAGTGGTATGAGGGGACAGCAAGCGAACACCGGGGAGCTGTTTTTT
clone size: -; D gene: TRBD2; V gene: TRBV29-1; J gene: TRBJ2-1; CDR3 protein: CSVARSGGLDEQFF; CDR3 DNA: TGCAGCGTTGCCCGGAGCGGGGGGTTGGATGAGCAGTTCTTC
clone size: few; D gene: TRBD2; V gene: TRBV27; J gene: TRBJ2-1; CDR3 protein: CASSLYALAGNEQFF; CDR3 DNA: TGTGCCAGCAGTTTATATGCCCTAGCGGGAAATGAGCAGTTCTTC
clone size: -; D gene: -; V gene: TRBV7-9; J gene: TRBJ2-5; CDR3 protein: CASSLRAGQETQYF; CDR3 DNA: TGTGCCAGCAGCTTACGCGCAGGGCAAGAGACCCAGTACTTC
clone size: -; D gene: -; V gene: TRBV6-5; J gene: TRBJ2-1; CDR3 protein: CAIRFSVTEQGEQFF; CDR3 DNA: TGTGCCATTCGGTTTTCGGTAACCGAGCAGGGGGAGCAGTTCTTC
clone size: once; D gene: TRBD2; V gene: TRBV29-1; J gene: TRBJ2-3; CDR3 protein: CSVASGYGTDTQYF; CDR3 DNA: TGCAGCGTTGCTAGCGGGTATGGCACAGATACGCAGTATTTT
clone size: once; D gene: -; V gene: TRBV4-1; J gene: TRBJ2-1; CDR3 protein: CASSPYGTAYNEQFF; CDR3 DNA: TGCGCCAGCAGCCCTTACGGGACGGCTTACAATGAGCAGTTCTTC
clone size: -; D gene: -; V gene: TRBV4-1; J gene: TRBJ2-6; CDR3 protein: CASSQDGLLRGDGANVLTF; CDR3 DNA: TGCGCCAGCAGCCAAGATGGTCTCTTGAGGGGGGATGGGGCCAACGTCCTGACTTTC